This TCR beta chain was recorded in a study of blood T cells in healthy people across ages. The table lists this clonotype with many counts. A J-beta primer mix and a sample-barcoded 5' primer were used in a second PCR of about 7 to 12 cycles. MiXCR was run by TCRdb on the 5' RACE reads, yielding one entry per CDR3 protein. The table records about 1,800,000 distinct CDR3 sequences, 25% to 30% of them present only once. Germline V CDR1 and CDR2: SQVTM, ANQGSEA. Trimming cost V 0 bases and J 10 bases, with 14 bases left between them. This CDR3 contains 13 residues. Sequencing was performed on blood. The clonotype was recovered from a young woman in good health. The gene calls are TRBV29-1 and TRBJ2-3; possibly TRBD1 for D (5 bases). The CDR3 region has the DNA TGCAGCGTTGAAGATCAATCGTCCAGGGCGCAGTATTTT. Amino acid sequence: CSVEDQSSRAQYF.